The clone carrying this T cell receptor beta chain was seen repeatedly, ten times or more. The record originates from a study of patients and donors after allogeneic stem cell transplantation. Trimming removed 7 bases from V and 1 base from J, with 13 bases in between. CDR1 SQVTM and CDR2 ANQGSEA come from the germline V gene. CDR3 length equals 13 residues. TCRdb itself ran the RT-PCR reads through MiXCR, one entry per CDR3 protein. The sample records fewer than 25,000 distinct CDR3 sequences, about 42% being singletons. The clonotype originates from a human donor who was either an allogeneic HSCT recipient or a stem cell or donor lymphocyte infusion donor (not recorded which). It is not recorded whose cells these are; they may come from a transplant donor. The gene calls are TRBV29-1 and TRBJ1-1; D not resolved. What was sequenced was blood, either unsorted or a sorted T cell fraction (not recorded which). For the CDR3, the DNA is TGCAGCGGTTCTAGGGATTCGAACACTGAAGCTTTCTTT. This encodes CSGSRDSNTEAFF.